Sequencing of this T cell receptor beta chain was carried out in a study of type 1 and type 2 diabetes patients. About the research overall: The cohort mixed type 1 diabetes, type 2 diabetes and nondiabetic donors.

PCR was run on genomic DNA. Amplification of the beta chain CDR3 used 30 forward and 13 reverse multiplex primers. One entry per CDR3 protein results from TCRdb running MiXCR on the multiplex PCR reads. The sample contains 280,000 or so distinct CDR3 sequences, 40% to 50% of which appear only once. Study-wide findings and caveats: Groups were not age- or gender-matched, which may bias interpretation.

Per the germline V gene, CDR1 is GTSNPN and CDR2 is SVGIG (reference sequence). Trimming left V 5 bases short and J 1 base short, with 11 bases between. The CDR3 totals 13 residues. As concerns this clonotype: Its cognate antigen is unknown.

J is TRBJ1-2 and V is TRBV30; D gene ambiguous. Sample: peripheral blood mononuclear cells (PBMCs). The receptor was derived from a man younger than 35 with type 2 diabetes. The CDR3 spells CAWAKNSNYGYTF. The CDR3 nucleotides are TGTGCCTGGGCTAAGAATAGTAACTATGGCTACACCTTC.